The rows below give T cell receptor beta chains drawn from one sample of a study of human CD4 T cells and Enterobacteriaceae. TCRdb's copy holds only in-frame clones and misses some; the assay was immunoSEQ multiplex PCR. The sample records around 26,000 clones, approximately 78% being singletons. The sample was memory CD4+ T cells from blood. These receptors were collected from a human donor in good health. Each CDR3 is given with its conserved first and last residue. A D gene is named only where the DNA matches it firmly. Rows may omit the clone size; those that give it use once, few, many or a size class.

clone size	V gene	J gene	D gene	CDR3 DNA	CDR3 protein
NA	TRBV6-4	TRBJ2-3	TRBD1	TGTGCCAGCAGTCAGACAGGGGGCACAGATACGCAGTATTTT	CASSQTGGTDTQYF
NA	TRBV6-1	TRBJ1-3	NA	TGTGCCAGCAGTGTTGGGGGACGGGTCTCTGGAAACACCATATATTTT	CASSVGGRVSGNTIYF
NA	TRBV5-8	TRBJ2-2	NA	TGTGCCACCGCCGCAGGCCAGTCGACGGTCGGGGAGCTGTTTTTT	CATAAGQSTVGELFF
NA	TRBV5-3	TRBJ1-2	NA	TGTGCCAGAAGCTTCTGGAAAGGAGAAGCTAACTATGGCTACACCTTC	CARSFWKGEANYGYTF
NA	TRBV6-1	TRBJ1-5	NA	TGTGCCAGCAGTGTTCGGGGCTATAGCAATCAGCCCCAGCATTTT	CASSVRGYSNQPQHF
NA	TRBV2	TRBJ1-1	NA	TGTGCCAGCAGAGCTACTAGATTGAACACTGAAGCTTTCTTT	CASRATRLNTEAFF
once	TRBV28	TRBJ2-5	NA	TGTGCCAGCAGTAGCGGGTCCCAAGAGACCCAGTACTTC	CASSSGSQETQYF
few	TRBV19	TRBJ1-5	NA	TGTGCCAGTAGTGGACAGTATAATCAGCCCCAGCATTTT	CASSGQYNQPQHF
NA	TRBV19	TRBJ1-1	NA	TGTGCCAGTAGTATAGTTGACTTGAACACTGAAGCTTTCTTT	CASSIVDLNTEAFF
NA	TRBV2	TRBJ2-3	NA	TGTGCCAGCACTCTAAGAGGGGCGAGAAACACAGATACGCAGTATTTT	CASTLRGARNTDTQYF
NA	TRBV25-1	TRBJ1-5	NA	TGTGCCACCGGTACGGGGCCGCGCAATCAGCCCCAGCATTTT	CATGTGPRNQPQHF
NA	TRBV4-1	TRBJ1-1	NA	TGCGCCAGCAGCCAAGATATCGGGAACACTGAAGCTTTCTTT	CASSQDIGNTEAFF
few	TRBV5-1	TRBJ1-1	NA	TGCGCCAGCAGCTTGGCGGGACAGAACACTGAAGCTTTCTTT	CASSLAGQNTEAFF